This TCR beta chain emerged from a study of cytomegalovirus exposure and HLA in healthy donors. The V gene's germline CDR1 is MNHNS and CDR2 SASEGT. The CDR3 contains 11 residues. V was pared by 8 bases and J by 6 bases, with 10 bases between. PCR primers comprised 60 Vbeta and 13 Jbeta primers. Libraries were prepared by immunoSEQ multiplex PCR; TCRdb keeps only in-frame clonotypes and omits some of them. The listing contains 55,000 to 80,000 clones. This TCR derives from a man in his forties in good health and CMV-seronegative. The V call is TRBV6-1, the J call TRBJ1-1; the D is unclear. Source material: PBMCs. Here the CDR3 DNA reads TGTGCCAGCTTGCCCAGGTCTGAAGCTTTCTTT. Protein product: CASLPRSEAFF.